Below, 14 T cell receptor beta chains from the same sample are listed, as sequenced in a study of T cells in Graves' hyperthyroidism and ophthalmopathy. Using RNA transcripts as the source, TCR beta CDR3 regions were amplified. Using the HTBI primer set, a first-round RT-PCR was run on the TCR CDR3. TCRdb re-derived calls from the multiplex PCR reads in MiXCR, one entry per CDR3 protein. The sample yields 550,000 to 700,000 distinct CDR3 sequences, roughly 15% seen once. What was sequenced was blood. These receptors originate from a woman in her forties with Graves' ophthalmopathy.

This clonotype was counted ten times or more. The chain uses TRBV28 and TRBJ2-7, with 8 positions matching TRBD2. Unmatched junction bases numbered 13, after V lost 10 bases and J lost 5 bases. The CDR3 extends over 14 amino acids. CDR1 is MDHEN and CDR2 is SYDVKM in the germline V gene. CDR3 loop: CATSEREKDDEQYF. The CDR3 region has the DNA TGTGCCACCTCGGAGCGGGAGAAGGACGACGAGCAGTACTTC.

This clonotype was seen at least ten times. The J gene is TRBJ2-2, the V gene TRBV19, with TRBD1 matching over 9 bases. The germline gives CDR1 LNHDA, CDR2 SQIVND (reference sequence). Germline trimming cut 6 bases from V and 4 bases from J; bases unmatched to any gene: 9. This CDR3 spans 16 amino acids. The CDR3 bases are TGTGCCAGTAGACTGGGACAGGGACGAAGCACCGGGGAGCTGTTTTTT. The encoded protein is CASRLGQGRSTGELFF.

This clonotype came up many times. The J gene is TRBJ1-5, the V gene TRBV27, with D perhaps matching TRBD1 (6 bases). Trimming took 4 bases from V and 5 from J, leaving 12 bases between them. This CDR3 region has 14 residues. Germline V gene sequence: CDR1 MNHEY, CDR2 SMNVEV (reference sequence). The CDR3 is CASSYSRGYQPQHF. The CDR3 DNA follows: TGTGCCAGCAGTTATAGCAGGGGTTATCAGCCCCAGCATTTT.

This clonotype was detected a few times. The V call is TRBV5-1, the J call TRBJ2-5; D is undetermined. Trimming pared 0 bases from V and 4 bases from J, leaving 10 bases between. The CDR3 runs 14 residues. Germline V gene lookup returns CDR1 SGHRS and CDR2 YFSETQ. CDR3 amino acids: CASSLGEARETQYF. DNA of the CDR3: TGCGCCAGCAGCTTGGGGGAAGCCCGAGAGACCCAGTACTTC. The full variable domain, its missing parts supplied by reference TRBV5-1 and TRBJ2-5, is KAGVTQTPRYLIKTRGQQVTLSCSPISGHRSVSWYQQTPGQGLQFLFEYFSETQRNKGNFPGRFSGRQFSNSRSEMNVSTLELGDSALYLCASSLGEARETQYFGPGTRLLVL.

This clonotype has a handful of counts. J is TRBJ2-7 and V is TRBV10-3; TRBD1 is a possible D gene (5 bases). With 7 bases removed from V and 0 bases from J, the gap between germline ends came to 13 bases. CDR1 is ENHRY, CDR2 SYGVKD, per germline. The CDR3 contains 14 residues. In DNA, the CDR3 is TGTGCCATCAAGACCTCAGGGCCCTCCTACGAGCAGTACTTC. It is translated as CAIKTSGPSYEQYF.

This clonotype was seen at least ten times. The DNA of the CDR3 is TGTGCCAGCAGTTTAGTCAGGGTAGGCTATGGCTACACCTTC. The encoded protein is CASSLVRVGYGYTF. The genes are TRBV12-3 or TRBV12-4 and TRBJ1-2; D might be TRBD1 (5 bases). Trimming took 1 base from V and 4 from J, leaving 10 bases between them. There are 14 residues in the CDR3.

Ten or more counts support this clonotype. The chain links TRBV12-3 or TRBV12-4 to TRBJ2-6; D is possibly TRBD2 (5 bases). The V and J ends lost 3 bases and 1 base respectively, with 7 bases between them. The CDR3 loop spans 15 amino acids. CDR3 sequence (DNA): TGTGCCAGCAGTTTGGGAGATTCTGGGGCCAACGTCCTGACTTTC. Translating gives CASSLGDSGANVLTF.

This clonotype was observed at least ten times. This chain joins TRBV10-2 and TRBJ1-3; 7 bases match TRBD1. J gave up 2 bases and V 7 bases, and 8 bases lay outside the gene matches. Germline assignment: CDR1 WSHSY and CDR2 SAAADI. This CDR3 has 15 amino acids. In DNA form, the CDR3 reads TGCGCCAGCACCTCCTCAGGGGGGACTGGAAACACCATATATTTT. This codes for CASTSSGGTGNTIYF.

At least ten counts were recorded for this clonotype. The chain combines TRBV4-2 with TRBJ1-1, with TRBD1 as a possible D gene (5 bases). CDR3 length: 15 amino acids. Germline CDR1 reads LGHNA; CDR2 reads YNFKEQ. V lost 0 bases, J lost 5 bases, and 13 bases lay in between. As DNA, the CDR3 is TGTGCCAGCAGCCAAGAATCAAGGGGCGGGACTGAAGCTTTCTTT. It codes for CASSQESRGGTEAFF.

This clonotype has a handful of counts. DNA for the CDR3: TGTGCCAGCAGTGCTCCGGGGAAGGGGAAAAACATTCAGTACTTC. The encoded protein is CASSAPGKGKNIQYF. The rearrangement joins TRBV6-1 to TRBJ2-4, with D perhaps assigned TRBD1 or TRBD2 (5 bases each). Germline loops: CDR1 MNHNS, CDR2 SASEGT. V was pared by 4 bases and J by 4 bases, with 14 bases between. The CDR3 totals 15 residues.

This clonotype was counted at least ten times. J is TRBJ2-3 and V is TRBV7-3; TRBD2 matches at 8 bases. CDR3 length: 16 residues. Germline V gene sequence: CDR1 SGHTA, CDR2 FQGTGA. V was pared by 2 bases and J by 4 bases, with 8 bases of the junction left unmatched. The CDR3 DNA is TGTGCCAGCAGCTTACCCGGACTAGCTGCCCCAGATACGCAGTATTTT. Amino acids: CASSLPGLAAPDTQYF.

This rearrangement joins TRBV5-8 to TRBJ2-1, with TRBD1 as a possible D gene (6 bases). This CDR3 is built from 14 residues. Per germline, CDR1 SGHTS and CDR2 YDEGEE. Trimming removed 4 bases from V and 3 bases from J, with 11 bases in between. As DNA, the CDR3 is TGTGCCAGCAGCAGTAGGGGGAGCTACAATGAGCAGTTCTTC. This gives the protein CASSSRGSYNEQFF.

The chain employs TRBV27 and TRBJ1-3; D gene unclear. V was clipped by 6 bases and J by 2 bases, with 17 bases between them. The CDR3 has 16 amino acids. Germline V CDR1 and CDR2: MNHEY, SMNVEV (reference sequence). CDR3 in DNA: TGTGCCAGCAGACCCCTCATGGGCGACCCTGGAAACACCATATATTTT. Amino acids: CASRPLMGDPGNTIYF.

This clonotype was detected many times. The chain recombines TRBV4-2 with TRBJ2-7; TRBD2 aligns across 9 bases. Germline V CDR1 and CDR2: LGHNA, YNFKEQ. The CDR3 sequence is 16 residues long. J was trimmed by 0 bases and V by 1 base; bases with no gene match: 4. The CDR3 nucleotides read TGTGCCAGCAGCCAAGGAGTAGCGGGGGACTCCTACGAGCAGTACTTC. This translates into CASSQGVAGDSYEQYF.